This passage covers 21 T cell receptor beta chains from one sample sequenced in a study of graft-versus-host responses after intestinal transplantation. Clones were read by immunoSEQ multiplex PCR, and TCRdb kept only the in-frame ones, dropping some. The data hold about 78,000 clones, with over 75% observed a single time. These receptors' targets are unknown. Sequences were derived from unstimulated CD8+ T cells sorted from spleen or lymph node cells, sampled before transplant. These TCRs come from a human donor who was the organ donor for an intestinal transplant.

This clone was picked up a small number of times. The CDR3 nucleotides read TGTGCCAGCAGTGAACGAGGGGGAGATAATTCACCCCTCCACTTT. Its translation is CASSERGGDNSPLHF. The gene calls are TRBV6-1 and TRBJ1-6; TRBD1 might be the D (6 bases). The CDR3 is 15 residues long. Trimming stripped 2 bases from V and 5 bases from J, with 10 bases between. In germline, CDR1 is MNHNS, CDR2 SASEGT.

This sequence joins TRBV4-2 and TRBJ2-5, with D unresolved. The V end lost 2 bases, the J end lost 4 bases, and 11 bases lay between the germline ends. This CDR3 region has 14 residues. CDR1 is LGHNA, CDR2 YNFKEQ, per germline. The chain's CDR3 is CASSQRSELETQYF. The CDR3 nucleotides read TGTGCCAGCAGCCAAAGATCTGAATTAGAGACCCAGTACTTC.

This sequence joins TRBV19 and TRBJ2-1; 9 nucleotides match TRBD2. The CDR3 length is 14 residues. CDR1 LNHDA and CDR2 SQIVND come from the germline V gene (reference sequence). J was trimmed by 4 bases and V by 8 bases; bases with no gene match: 6. The CDR3 DNA sequence: TGTGCCAGTTTTAGCGGGGGCCCTTACAATGAGCAGTTCTTC. Residues: CASFSGGPYNEQFF.

The chain has TRBV5-6 and TRBJ1-2; unclear D gene. The V and J ends lost 2 bases and 0 bases respectively, with 11 bases between them. The CDR3 loop spans 15 amino acids. CDR1 is SGHDT, CDR2 YYEEEE, per germline. CDR3 amino acids: CASSFRGVANYGYTF. CDR3 bases: TGTGCCAGCAGCTTCCGTGGGGTGGCTAACTATGGCTACACCTTC.

This clone was detected only a few times. V is TRBV5-1 and J is TRBJ2-7, with 7 bases that match TRBD1. The V gene end was trimmed by 0 bases and the J gene end by 4 bases; junction bases not matched to a gene: 7. The CDR3 extends over 15 amino acids. The germline CDR1 and CDR2 sequences are SGHRS and YFSETQ. The CDR3 DNA reads as TGCGCCAGCAGCTTGGTCACAGGGGATTGGTACGAGCAGTACTTC. Translated, it gives CASSLVTGDWYEQYF.

The CDR3 sequence: CASSQYAGGPYEQFF. In DNA form, the CDR3 reads TGCGCCAGCAGCCAATATGCGGGGGGGCCTTATGAGCAGTTCTTC. V gene TRBV4-1 combines with J gene TRBJ2-1; the match to TRBD2 covers 9 bases. V gave up 2 bases and J gave up 8 bases; unmatched junction bases: 7. This CDR3 comprises 15 residues. CDR1 MGHRA and CDR2 YSYEKL come from the germline V gene.

V gene TRBV21-1 combines with J gene TRBJ1-2; the table assigns TRBD1, which was not confirmed against the DNA. TRBV21-1 is a pseudogene segment. This CDR3 comprises 16 residues. CDR3 sequence reads: CASSHTPGQGTWGYTF. CDR3 nucleotide sequence: TGTGCCAGCAGCCACACACCGGGACAGGGGACATGGGGCTACACCTTC.

The count of this clone is one. The gene calls are TRBV7-8 and TRBJ2-3; 10 positions match TRBD1. The germline V gene encodes CDR1 SGHVS and CDR2 FQNEAQ. Trimming cost V 7 bases and J 4 bases; bases outside gene matches: 11. The CDR3 contains 16 residues. The CDR3 DNA reads TGTGCCAGCAACCGGGACAGGGGTTATGGGGCAGATACGCAGTATTTT. The encoded protein is CASNRDRGYGADTQYF. The complete variable domain, with remaining parts taken from reference TRBV7-8 and TRBJ2-3, reads GAGVSQSPRYKVAKRGQDVALRCDPISGHVSLFWYQQALGQGPEFLTYFQNEAQLDKSGLPSDRFFAERPEGSVSTLKIQRTQQEDSAVYLCASNRDRGYGADTQYFGPGTRLTVL.

The V call is TRBV18, the J call TRBJ1-2, with 7 bases fitting TRBD1. Trimming removed 6 bases from V and 4 bases from J; junction bases left unmatched: 26. The CDR3 spans 20 residues. The germline V gene encodes CDR1 KGHSH and CDR2 LQKENI. The CDR3 coding sequence is TGTGCCAGCTCCCCAGCTTCGGGAGTCTCGTCAGGGGGTGTAATCTATGGCTACACCTTC. The encoded protein is CASSPASGVSSGGVIYGYTF.

The chain employs TRBV10-3 and TRBJ1-2, with D perhaps matching TRBD1 (6 bases). V lost 4 bases, J lost 3 bases, and 6 bases lay in between. Germline values: CDR1 ENHRY, CDR2 SYGVKD. This CDR3 region has 12 residues. The CDR3 DNA reads as TGTGCCATCAGTGGGACAGACTATGGCTACACCTTC. This gives the protein CAISGTDYGYTF.

The V gene is TRBV6-4, the J gene TRBJ2-7; D might be TRBD1 (5 bases). The V and J ends lost 2 bases and 0 bases respectively, with 11 bases between them. Germline-derived CDR1 and CDR2 are MRHNA and SNTAGT. The CDR3 is made up of 15 amino acids. Here the CDR3 reads CASSDPQGPSYEQYF. The CDR3 nucleotides read TGTGCCAGCAGTGACCCCCAGGGTCCCTCCTACGAGCAGTACTTC.

The V and J genes are TRBV7-9 and TRBJ1-2; D is uncertain. Germline V lookup: CDR1 SEHNR, CDR2 FQNEAQ (reference sequence). With 0 bases removed from V and 5 bases from J, the gap between germline ends came to 16 bases. This CDR3 is built from 16 residues. The CDR3 DNA reads TGTGCCAGCAGCTTAGCGCAGGCCACATTCGGATATGGCTACACCTTC. Translated: CASSLAQATFGYGYTF.

The chain combines TRBV29-1 with TRBJ1-4; TRBD1 matches 8 bases. The CDR3 loop spans 16 amino acids. The V gene's germline CDR1 is SQVTM and CDR2 ANQGSEA. Trimming took 2 bases from V and 4 from J; bases not matched to a gene: 9. The CDR3 sequence is CSVEFSSDRDNEKLFF. The CDR3 DNA sequence: TGCAGCGTTGAATTTTCATCGGACAGGGATAATGAAAAACTGTTTTTT.

This clone was counted a single time. J is TRBJ2-3 and V is TRBV2; D unresolved. CDR1 and CDR2 (germline): SNHLY, FYNNEI. Trimming stripped 9 bases from V and 2 bases from J, with 12 bases between. The CDR3 covers 13 residues. The DNA of the CDR3 is TGTGCCAGTCCATACTATCCCACAGATACGCAGTATTTT. This translates into CASPYYPTDTQYF.

The gene calls are TRBV6-5 and TRBJ2-5; D is undetermined. The V end lost 0 bases, the J end lost 4 bases, and 6 bases lay between the germline ends. The CDR3 extends over 13 amino acids. Germline-derived CDR1 and CDR2 are MNHEY and SVGAGI. CDR3 nucleotide sequence: TGTGCCAGCAGTTACTCGATCGTAGAGACCCAGTACTTC. This sequence encodes CASSYSIVETQYF.

The chain uses TRBV11-2 and TRBJ2-7, with a weak D call TRBD2 (5 bases). The length of the CDR3 is 18 residues. V gave up 3 bases and J gave up 2 bases, with 23 bases separating them. The V gene's germline CDR1 is SGHAT and CDR2 FQNNGV. DNA for the CDR3: TGTGCCAGCAGCTTTCAGATGGAGGACGTTAAGAAAACCTACGAGCAGTACTTC. It translates to CASSFQMEDVKKTYEQYF.

The rearrangement joins TRBV19 to TRBJ1-1, with D perhaps TRBD1 (6 bases). CDR1 is LNHDA, CDR2 SQIVND, per germline (reference sequence). The ends were cut back, 3 bases at V and 0 bases at J, with 11 bases in the middle. The CDR3 is made up of 15 amino acids. CDR3 bases: TGTGCCAGTAGTATTTACGGGGGCTTGAACACTGAAGCTTTCTTT. Translated, it gives CASSIYGGLNTEAFF. The whole variable domain, remainder taken from reference TRBV19 and TRBJ1-1, is DGGITQSPKYLFRKEGQNVTLSCEQNLNHDAMYWYRQDPGQGLRLIYYSQIVNDFQKGDIAEGYSVSREKKESFPLTVTSAQKNPTAFYLCASSIYGGLNTEAFFGQGTRLTVV.

This clone was observed once. The chain has TRBV19 and TRBJ1-1, with TRBD1 matching 7 bases. The CDR3 has 18 residues. Germline CDR1 LNHDA, CDR2 SQIVND (reference sequence). The ends lost 3 bases at V and 6 bases at J; junction bases unmatched: 19. The CDR3 protein is CASSISEGAYPIRAEAFF. DNA for the CDR3: TGTGCCAGTAGTATTTCGGAGGGGGCGTACCCGATACGTGCTGAAGCTTTCTTT.

The gene calls are TRBV19 and TRBJ1-4, with D possibly matching TRBD1 (5 bases). CDR1 is LNHDA and CDR2 is SQIVND in the germline V gene (reference sequence). V gave up 9 bases and J gave up 5 bases, with 13 bases separating them. There are 13 residues in the CDR3. The chain's CDR3 is CASAGRGNEKLFF. The CDR3, as DNA: TGTGCCAGCGCAGGGAGGGGCAATGAAAAACTGTTTTTT.

This clone was picked up a small number of times. V is TRBV7-9 and J is TRBJ1-4; no clear D. CDR3 length: 11 amino acids. V lost 8 bases and J 8 bases, leaving 9 bases between the germline ends. The germline V gene has CDR1 SEHNR and CDR2 FQNEAQ (reference sequence). This CDR3 is CASSPLEKLFF. For the CDR3, the DNA is TGTGCCAGCTCCCCTTTGGAAAAACTGTTTTTT.

The chain employs TRBV27 and TRBJ2-1, with D hard to call. Trimming stripped 0 bases from V and 6 bases from J, with 6 bases between. This CDR3 has 13 residues. Germline CDR1 MNHEY, CDR2 SMNVEV (reference sequence). This CDR3 reads CASSLSAANEQFF. DNA of the CDR3: TGTGCCAGCAGTTTATCGGCAGCCAATGAGCAGTTCTTC.